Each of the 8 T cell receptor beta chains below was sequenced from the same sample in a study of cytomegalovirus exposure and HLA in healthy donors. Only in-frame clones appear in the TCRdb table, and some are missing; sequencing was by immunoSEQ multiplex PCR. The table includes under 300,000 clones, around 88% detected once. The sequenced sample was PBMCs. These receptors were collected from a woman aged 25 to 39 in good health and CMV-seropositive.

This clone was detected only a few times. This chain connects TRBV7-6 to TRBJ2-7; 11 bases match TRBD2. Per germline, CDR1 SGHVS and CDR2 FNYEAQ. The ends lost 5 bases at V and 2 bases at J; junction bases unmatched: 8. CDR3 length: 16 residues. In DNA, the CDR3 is TGTGCCAGCAGCCCCCAACCGACTAGCGGGGCCTACGAGCAGTACTTC. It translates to CASSPQPTSGAYEQYF.

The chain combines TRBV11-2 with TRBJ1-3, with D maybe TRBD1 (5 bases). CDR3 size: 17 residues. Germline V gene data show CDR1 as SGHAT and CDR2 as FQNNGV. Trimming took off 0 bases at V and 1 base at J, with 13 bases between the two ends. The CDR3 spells CASSLDQGSLSGNTIYF. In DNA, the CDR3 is TGTGCCAGCAGCTTAGACCAGGGAAGTCTATCTGGAAACACCATATATTTT.

CDR3 nucleotides: TGCGCCAGCAGCTCTCGCGGGACAGGGGATGAAAAACTGTTTTTT. This gives the protein CASSSRGTGDEKLFF. The chain recombines TRBV5-1 with TRBJ1-4; 10 bases are shared with TRBD1. J was trimmed by 6 bases and V by 3 bases; bases with no gene match: 5. Germline V lookup: CDR1 SGHRS, CDR2 YFSETQ. The CDR3 sequence is 15 residues long.

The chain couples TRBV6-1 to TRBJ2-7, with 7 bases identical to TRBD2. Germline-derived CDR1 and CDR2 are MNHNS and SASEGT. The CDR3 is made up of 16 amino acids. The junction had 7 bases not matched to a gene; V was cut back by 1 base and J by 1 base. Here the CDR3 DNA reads TGTGCCAGCAGTGAAGAAAACGGGAGGTGGTCCTACGAGCAGTACTTC. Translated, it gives CASSEENGRWSYEQYF.

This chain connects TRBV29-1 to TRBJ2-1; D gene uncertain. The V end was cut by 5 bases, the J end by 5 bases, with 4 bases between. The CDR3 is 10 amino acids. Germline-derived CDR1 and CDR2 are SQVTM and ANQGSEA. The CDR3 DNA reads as TGCAGCGTTCTCCACAATGAGCAGTTCTTC. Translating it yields CSVLHNEQFF.

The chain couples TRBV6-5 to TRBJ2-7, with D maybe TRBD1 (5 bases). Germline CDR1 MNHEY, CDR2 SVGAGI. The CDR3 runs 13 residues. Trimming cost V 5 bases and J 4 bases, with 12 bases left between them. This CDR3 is CASSIDSEYEQYF. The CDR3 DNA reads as TGTGCCAGCAGTATCGACAGTGAATACGAGCAGTACTTC.

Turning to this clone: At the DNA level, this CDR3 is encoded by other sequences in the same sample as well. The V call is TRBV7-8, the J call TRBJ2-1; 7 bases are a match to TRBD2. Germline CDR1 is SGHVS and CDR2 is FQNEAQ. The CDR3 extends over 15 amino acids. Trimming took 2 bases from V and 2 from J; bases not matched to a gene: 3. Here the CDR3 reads CASSLPAGTYNEQFF. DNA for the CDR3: TGTGCCAGCAGCTTACCAGCGGGAACCTACAATGAGCAGTTCTTC.

In nucleotides, the CDR3 is TGTGCCAGTCGACTAGCGGGACCTTCCTACGAGCAGTACTTC. As protein: CASRLAGPSYEQYF. The genes are TRBV19 and TRBJ2-7; 11 bases align to TRBD2. V lost 8 bases to trimming and J lost 1 base; unmatched junction nucleotides: 4. This CDR3 spans 14 amino acids. Per germline, CDR1 LNHDA and CDR2 SQIVND (reference sequence).